This T cell receptor (beta chain) originates from a study of Ad26.COV2.S vaccination and SARS-CoV-2 variants. Libraries were prepared by immunoSEQ multiplex PCR; TCRdb keeps only in-frame clonotypes and omits some of them. The sample shows roughly 380,000 clones, about 91% of them seen only once. Notes on this clone: The target antigen is unknown.

Broader study findings: Higher spike-specific TCR breadth was found in vaccine recipients than in placebo recipients.

The CDR3 covers 17 residues. The germline V gene has CDR1 SGDLS and CDR2 YYNGEE. Trimming cost V 4 bases and J 4 bases, with 23 bases left between them. The source of this sequence is a human donor who had recovered from COVID-19. The rearrangement links TRBV9 to TRBJ1-2; TRBD1 is a possible D gene (6 bases). Sample: peripheral blood, taken after recovery from COVID-19. The CDR3 region has the DNA TGTGCCAGCAGCCCAACTTTAGAGGGACATCCCTTCTATGGCTACACCTTC. Its protein product is CASSPTLEGHPFYGYTF. Based on the CDR3 plus reference TRBV9 and TRBJ1-2, the full variable domain is DSGVTQTPKHLITATGQRVTLRCSPRSGDLSVYWYQQSLDQGLQFLIQYYNGEERAKGNILERFSAQQFPDLHSELNLSSLELGDSALYFCASSPTLEGHPFYGYTFGSGTRLTVV.